This T cell receptor beta chain originates from a study of T cell responses to AZD1222 COVID-19 vaccine. Study observations and caveats: As reported, nearly half of all spike-specific TCRs target variant regions that are unmutated. Clonal diversity was possibly underestimated, and white British individuals and females predominated among donors. There were repertoire samples only from the period after the peak T cell response.

Sequencing used immunoSEQ multiplex PCR; TCRdb keeps in-frame clones, though not all of them. The sample yields approximately 110,000 clones, approximately 87% seen once. Per germline, CDR1 ENHRY and CDR2 SYGVKD. The CDR3 runs 15 residues. V lost 4 bases and J 0 bases, leaving 7 bases between the germline ends. Turning to this clone: Its antigen is not known.

Timing groups of about 4 and about 12 weeks for second doses were pooled. This sample comprised peripheral blood, obtained 28 days after the second AZD1222 dose. The rearrangement uses TRBV10-3 and TRBJ2-6, with D possibly TRBD1 on 6 matching bases. The receptor comes from an adult who received the AZD1222 COVID-19 vaccine. The CDR3 is CAISGQVSGANVLTF. CDR3 bases: TGTGCCATCAGTGGACAGGTCTCTGGGGCCAACGTCCTGACTTTC.